Presented here are 5 T cell receptor beta chains from one specimen sequenced in a study of blood T cell repertoires in COVID-19. Clones were sequenced by immunoSEQ multiplex PCR, and TCRdb holds only the in-frame ones, with some missing. This repertoire shows roughly 66,000 clones, approximately 82% found once; its top ten account for 5% to 8%. Source material: peripheral blood. All receptors come from a man aged 55 to 70 with acute or convalescent COVID-19.

This clone has only one observation. The chain links TRBV6-5 to TRBJ1-6; TRBD1 aligns across 7 bases. The J segment lost 14 bases and the V segment lost 2 bases, leaving 9 bases of the junction unmatched. Germline assignment: CDR1 MNHEY and CDR2 SVGAGI. This CDR3 has 14 residues. CDR3 bases: TGTGCCAGCAGTTACGGGACAGCCTTTGGGACCCTCCACTTT. Protein: CASSYGTAFGTLHF.

The chain carries TRBV19 and TRBJ1-4, with a weak D call TRBD1 (5 bases). Trimming took off 3 bases at V and 7 bases at J, with 18 bases between the two ends. Germline V gives CDR1 LNHDA, CDR2 SQIVND (reference sequence). This CDR3 region has 16 residues. CDR3 DNA sequence: TGTGCCAGTAGTATCTCCCGGACACCTGGGCTTGAAAAACTGTTTTTT. It is translated as CASSISRTPGLEKLFF.

The chain has TRBV3-1 (or the pseudogene TRBV3-2) and TRBJ2-1, with a tentative D call TRBD2 (6 bases). This CDR3 comprises 14 residues. The germline gives CDR1 LGHDT, CDR2 YNNKEL (reference sequence). V lost 0 bases and J lost 9, with 12 bases in between. CDR3 amino acids: CASSQDEEGIEQFF. The CDR3 region has the DNA TGTGCCAGCAGCCAAGATGAGGAGGGAATTGAGCAGTTCTTC.

The chain has TRBV19 and TRBJ1-2, with 11 positions matching TRBD1. This CDR3 is built from 16 residues. CDR1 is LNHDA, CDR2 SQIVND, per germline (reference sequence). V dropped 4 bases and J dropped 9; count of bases not matched to a gene: 13. CDR3 protein: CASSTPGVGQGASYTF. The CDR3 nucleotides are TGTGCCAGTAGTACACCCGGAGTAGGACAGGGGGCCAGCTACACCTTC.

This sequence joins TRBV5-1 and TRBJ1-4; maybe TRBD1 (5 bases). Germline assignment: CDR1 SGHRS and CDR2 YFSETQ. Trimming left V 7 bases short and J 3 bases short, with 13 bases between. This CDR3 has 14 amino acids. The CDR3 spells CASSWGDSNEKLFF. The CDR3 bases are TGCGCCAGCTCATGGGGGGACTCTAATGAAAAACTGTTTTTT.